The present T cell receptor (beta chain) was sequenced within a study of T cell changes during pregnancy in multiple sclerosis. Method: immunoSEQ multiplex PCR; TCRdb's copy keeps in-frame clones and lacks some. The data hold about 110,000 clones, with around 90% observed a single time. CDR1 is SEHNR, CDR2 FQNEAQ, per germline (reference sequence). V lost 7 bases to trimming and J lost 5 bases; unmatched junction nucleotides: 9. CDR3 length: 14 amino acids. This clonotype originated in a female donor in good health, enrolled as a control in a pregnancy study. The chain uses TRBV7-9 and TRBJ2-7; 9 bases align to TRBD1. Sequenced material: peripheral blood, taken in the third trimester of pregnancy. This chain's CDR3 is CASIRDRESNEQYF. The CDR3 DNA reads TGTGCCAGCATTCGGGACAGGGAATCTAACGAGCAGTACTTC.